Following are 13 T cell receptor beta chains from one sample sequenced in a study of T cell changes during pregnancy in multiple sclerosis (dated by TCRdb to between 2019 and 2020). Libraries were made using the immunoSEQ multiplex PCR assay. The source is immuneACCESS, and TCRdb retained only in-frame sequences with V and J called. Part of the clones is not carried over; for the studies checked, unresolved V genes explain less than half of this, and the remainder is unexplained. A total of 65,000 to 90,000 clones appear in this sample, roughly nine tenths of them only once. The ten largest clones take up roughly 4% of the sample. The specimen was PBMCs, collected in the first trimester of pregnancy. All receptors come from a female donor in good health, serving as a control in a pregnancy study. Some clones in this sample may be carry-over from other donors' samples.

The DNA of the CDR3 is TGTGCCAGCAGCTTCCCACAGGGTTTCAACACTGAAGCTTTCTTT. Translating gives CASSFPQGFNTEAFF. The rearrangement joins TRBV5-4 to TRBJ1-1; a weak D match, TRBD1 (6 bases). In germline, CDR1 is SGHNT, CDR2 YYREEE (reference sequence). V dropped 2 bases and J dropped 2 bases, with 13 bases sitting between them. This CDR3 region has 15 residues.

The genes are TRBV5-4 and TRBJ2-2; tentatively, D is TRBD2 (7 bases). V dropped 3 bases and J dropped 1 base, with 13 bases sitting between them. The CDR3 runs to 16 residues. Germline loops: CDR1 SGHNT, CDR2 YYREEE (reference sequence). Here the CDR3 DNA reads TGTGCCAGCAGCTCAAGGGGGGGGCGGAACACCGGGGAGCTGTTTTTT. It codes for CASSSRGGRNTGELFF.

The chain carries TRBV27 and TRBJ1-1; D gene ambiguous. V gave up 9 bases and J gave up 2 bases, with 19 bases separating them. CDR1 is MNHEY and CDR2 is SMNVEV in the germline V gene (reference sequence). CDR3 size: 15 residues. Written as DNA, the CDR3 is TGTGCCAGTAGCGCAGGAGGTGTGTTCAACACTGAAGCTTTCTTT. Translating it yields CASSAGGVFNTEAFF.

This chain uses TRBV29-1 with TRBJ2-3, with TRBD2 matching over 9 bases. Trimming at V came to 7 bases and at J to 4 bases, leaving 3 bases not matched to a gene. Germline values: CDR1 SQVTM, CDR2 ANQGSEA. The CDR3 sequence is 12 residues long. DNA for the CDR3: TGCAGCGGCGGGAGGGCCGCAGATACGCAGTATTTT. It translates to CSGGRAADTQYF.

This sequence joins TRBV19 and TRBJ2-7; TRBD1 matches 9 bases. The CDR3 spans 15 residues. The ends lost 3 bases at V and 2 bases at J; junction bases unmatched: 5. Looked up from germline, CDR1 is LNHDA and CDR2 is SQIVND (reference sequence). CDR3 region: CASSIGQGSTYEQYF. CDR3 nucleotide sequence: TGTGCCAGTAGTATCGGACAGGGGAGCACCTACGAGCAGTACTTC.

The CDR3 reads CASSPQLAAYEQYF. As DNA, the CDR3 is TGTGCCAGCAGTCCCCAGCTAGCGGCGTACGAGCAGTACTTC. This chain connects TRBV2 to TRBJ2-7; 7 positions agree with TRBD2. CDR1 SNHLY and CDR2 FYNNEI come from the germline V gene. CDR3 length equals 14 residues. The trim removed 5 bases at V and 4 bases at J, leaving 8 bases unmatched.

The chain employs TRBV19 and TRBJ1-1, with TRBD1 matching 7 bases. The V and J ends lost 1 base and 5 bases, in that order; junction bases with no gene match: 7. This CDR3 contains 15 residues. CDR1 and CDR2 from the germline V gene are LNHDA and SQIVND (reference sequence). CDR3 sequence reads: CASSIGQGGWTEAFF. CDR3 nucleotide sequence: TGTGCCAGTAGTATAGGCCAGGGGGGCTGGACTGAAGCTTTCTTT.

Regarding this clone: At one end, the junction sequence differs from germline, possibly due to a read error. The chain combines TRBV7-7 with TRBJ2-7, with 7 bases matching TRBD1. The CDR3 sequence is 15 residues long. The germline gives CDR1 SSHAT, CDR2 FNYEAQ (reference sequence). CDR3 coding DNA: TGTGCTAGCAGCTTAGGGGACAGAGGCTCCTACGAGCAGTACTTC. Translation: CASSLGDRGSYEQYF.

V usage is TRBV15 and J usage is TRBJ1-1; D not resolved. V was shortened by 0 bases and J by 4 bases, with 9 bases between the two germline ends. The CDR3 contains 14 residues. Germline V gene sequence: CDR1 LNHNV, CDR2 YYDKDF (reference sequence). DNA of the CDR3: TGTGCCACCAGCAGAGATCCAGGAATCACTGAAGCTTTCTTT. Translation gives CATSRDPGITEAFF.

This sequence joins TRBV27 and TRBJ1-5; tentative D call: TRBD1 (5 bases). Trimming left V 2 bases short and J 6 bases short, with 17 bases between. This CDR3 is built from 16 residues. The germline V gene has CDR1 MNHEY and CDR2 SMNVEV (reference sequence). The CDR3 protein is CASSLTGGSFGQPQHF. The CDR3 nucleotides read TGTGCCAGCAGTTTAACGGGGGGTTCATTTGGTCAGCCCCAGCATTTT.

This CDR3 is CASSVTWSASDTQYF. The CDR3 DNA is TGTGCCAGCAGCGTAACCTGGTCTGCGTCAGATACGCAGTATTTT. This rearrangement joins TRBV9 to TRBJ2-3; D remains unclear. In germline, CDR1 is SGDLS, CDR2 YYNGEE. Trimming pared 1 base from V and 4 bases from J, leaving 13 bases between. The CDR3 loop spans 15 amino acids.

The J gene is TRBJ1-2, the V gene TRBV5-1; 9 nucleotides match TRBD1. The CDR3 extends over 15 amino acids. J gave up 2 bases and V 4 bases, and 6 bases lay outside the gene matches. Germline lookup yields CDR1 SGHRS and CDR2 YFSETQ. CDR3 in DNA: TGCGCCAGCAGCCTTTCGACAGGGGGGAACTATGGCTACACCTTC. Its protein is CASSLSTGGNYGYTF.

The chain combines TRBV18 with TRBJ1-5, with a weak D call TRBD1 (6 bases). The V and J ends lost 6 bases and 3 bases respectively, with 15 bases between them. The CDR3 is 15 residues long. Germline CDR1 and CDR2: KGHSH and LQKENI. The CDR3, as DNA: TGTGCCAGCTCCCAGGGACAACAGGACAATCAGCCCCAGCATTTT. Residues: CASSQGQQDNQPQHF.